This TCR beta chain was recovered during a study of T-cell memory formation after mild COVID-19. Study overall: Clusters of TCRs were largely donor specific.

A remark on this clonotype: Antigen specificity is unknown.

Researchers used 5'RACE with constant-segment primers to make TCR alpha and TCR beta cDNA libraries that carry sample barcodes and UMIs. One entry per CDR3 protein, called by TCRdb with MiXCR from the 5' RACE reads. The repertoire holds 550,000 to 600,000 distinct CDR3 sequences, approximately 21% seen once, with around 7.7% in the top ten. General observations from the study: Shrinking CD4+ clones resided mostly in CM and EM, and CD8+ ones in EMRA. The finding that pre-infection memory included some responding clones suggested that cross-reactive memory joined.

Trimming took 5 bases from V and 2 from J; bases not matched to a gene: 6. The CDR3 sequence is 16 residues long. The genes are TRBV12-3 or TRBV12-4 and TRBJ1-5, with 10 bases identical to TRBD1. This TCR was sampled from an adult woman who had mild COVID-19 (a few samples of this study predate the infection). Cell type and time point are not known. Sequenced input: PBMCs or a T cell subset sorted from them (not recorded which). The CDR3 loop reads CASSSGDRGGNQPQHF. CDR3 coding DNA: TGTGCCAGCAGTAGCGGGGACAGGGGCGGCAATCAGCCCCAGCATTTT.